The rows below give T cell receptor beta chains drawn from one sample of a study of blood T cells in healthy people across ages. MiXCR, applied by TCRdb to the 5' RACE reads, yields one record per CDR3 protein. The sample yields almost 800,000 distinct CDR3 sequences, 58% seen once. Material: blood. The receptor source for this set is a young man in good health. The CDR3 runs from the conserved cysteine through the conserved F or W. Fields, in order: V gene, D gene, CDR3 protein. The D gene is left open where the match is weak.

v_call: TRBV7-9; d_call: NA; cdr3_aa: CASSPVTEQYF
v_call: TRBV20-1; d_call: NA; cdr3_aa: CSAIPNRNEQFF
v_call: TRBV16; d_call: NA; cdr3_aa: CAGSQSLGAGNEKLFF
v_call: TRBV7-6; d_call: TRBD2; cdr3_aa: CASSRGLALKGDTQYF
v_call: TRBV6-2/TRBV6-3; d_call: NA; cdr3_aa: CASSYSIGSVSSYNEQFF
v_call: TRBV7-2; d_call: NA; cdr3_aa: CASSLGYVTYNEQFF
v_call: TRBV11-3; d_call: NA; cdr3_aa: CASSRAREETQYF
v_call: TRBV21-1; d_call: NA; cdr3_aa: CASSRPSGSTDTQYF
v_call: TRBV3-1; d_call: TRBD2; cdr3_aa: CASSQGPTGGMNIQYF
v_call: TRBV29-1; d_call: NA; cdr3_aa: CSGIRGTEAFF
v_call: TRBV14; d_call: NA; cdr3_aa: CASSQVGVPAGEQFF
v_call: TRBV5-5; d_call: TRBD2; cdr3_aa: CASSIAGYNEQYF
v_call: TRBV27; d_call: NA; cdr3_aa: CAGSLSRTLGNEQFF
v_call: TRBV29-1; d_call: TRBD2; cdr3_aa: CSVGTSGAYEQYF
v_call: TRBV5-6; d_call: TRBD2; cdr3_aa: CASSFLAVNEQFF
v_call: TRBV6-2/TRBV6-3; d_call: TRBD2; cdr3_aa: CASSLRLAHREQFF
v_call: TRBV5-1; d_call: TRBD1; cdr3_aa: CASSGTGLSSYNEQYF